This is a list of T cell receptor beta chains from one sample in a study of cytotoxic CD8 clonotypes in ibrutinib-treated CLL. Libraries were prepared by immunoSEQ multiplex PCR; TCRdb keeps only in-frame clonotypes and omits some of them. The sample includes 95,000 to 100,000 clones, approximately 82% of them seen just once. The input for sequencing was PBMCs, taken after 12 months of ibrutinib treatment. The receptors originated from a human donor with chronic lymphocytic leukemia. Both conserved end residues are part of each CDR3. A D gene is named only where the DNA matches it firmly. The size entry is marked missing in some rows and otherwise reads once, few, many or a size class.

CDR3 | DNA | D | J | V | length | size
CASSFRIERERDTEAFF | TGTGCCAGCAGCTTCCGCATCGAAAGGGAGAGGGACACTGAAGCTTTCTTT | NA | TRBJ1-1 | TRBV7-3 | 17 | NA
CASSSGGMNTEAFF | TGTGCCAGCAGTTCCGGAGGGATGAACACTGAAGCTTTCTTT | NA | TRBJ1-1 | TRBV27 | 14 | few
CASSLGTSANEKLFF | TGCGCCAGCAGCTTGGGAACATCGGCTAATGAAAAACTGTTTTTT | NA | TRBJ1-4 | TRBV5-1 | 15 | NA
CASSYRTYELAYEQYF | TGTGCCAGCAGTTACAGGACGTACGAGCTGGCCTACGAGCAGTACTTC | NA | TRBJ2-7 | TRBV6-5 | 16 | NA
CAISEFGGAITNQPQHF | TGTGCCATCAGTGAGTTCGGGGGGGCCATAACCAATCAGCCCCAGCATTTT | NA | TRBJ1-5 | TRBV10-3 | 17 | NA
CASSRGSQETQYF | TGTGCCAGCTCACGGGGTAGTCAAGAGACCCAGTACTTC | NA | TRBJ2-5 | TRBV18 | 13 | NA
CATSREQGVGETQYF | TGTGCCACCAGCAGAGAACAGGGGGTGGGTGAGACCCAGTACTTC | TRBD1 | TRBJ2-5 | TRBV15 | 15 | NA
CASRLQGANEKLFF | TGTGCCAGCAGGCTACAGGGGGCTAATGAAAAACTGTTTTTT | TRBD1 | TRBJ1-4 | TRBV6-5 | 14 | many
CASSRGPLETQYF | TGTGCCAGCAGCCGGGGCCCTCTTGAGACCCAGTACTTC | NA | TRBJ2-5 | TRBV28 | 13 | NA
CASSLSLHF | TGTGCCAGCAGTTTGTCCCTCCACTTT | NA | TRBJ1-6 | TRBV28 | 9 | once
CASSPRIGGHLYNEQFF | TGTGCCAGCTCACCCCGGATAGGGGGACACCTTTACAATGAGCAGTTCTTC | NA | TRBJ2-1 | TRBV18 | 17 | NA
CASSPYRDGEQFF | TGCGCCAGCAGCCCGTACCGGGACGGTGAGCAGTTCTTC | NA | TRBJ2-1 | TRBV4-3 | 13 | NA
CASSLAGTSGGRSYNEQFF | TGTGCCAGCAGTTTAGCTGGGACTAGCGGGGGCCGATCCTACAATGAGCAGTTCTTC | TRBD2 | TRBJ2-1 | TRBV27 | 19 | NA
CASSKGTGVNYEQYF | TGTGCCAGCAGTAAAGGGACAGGGGTTAATTACGAGCAGTACTTC | TRBD1 | TRBJ2-7 | TRBV6-6 | 15 | NA
CASSQEWGAWNIQYF | TGCGCCAGCAGCCAAGAATGGGGGGCTTGGAACATTCAGTACTTC | NA | TRBJ2-4 | TRBV4-1 | 15 | NA
CAISDTAQAGDKYF | TGTGCCATCAGTGATACGGCCCAGGCCGGCGATAAGTACTTC | NA | TRBJ2-7 | TRBV10-3 | 14 | NA
CASRETGTGADEQYF | TGTGCCAGCAGAGAGACCGGGACAGGGGCGGACGAGCAGTACTTC | TRBD1 | TRBJ2-7 | TRBV7-8 | 15 | NA
CASSPRQGGAGYTF | TGTGCCAGCAGCCCACGACAGGGAGGAGCCGGCTACACCTTC | NA | TRBJ1-2 | TRBV21-1 | 14 | few
CASSRDGGSYNSPLHF | TGCGCCAGCAGCCGGGACGGGGGGTCCTATAATTCACCCCTCCACTTT | NA | TRBJ1-6 | TRBV5-1 | 16 | NA
CASSPTSKNTEAFF | TGTGCCAGCAGTCCGACCTCCAAGAACACTGAAGCTTTCTTT | NA | TRBJ1-1 | TRBV2 | 14 | NA
CASSRGGSYEQYF | TGTGCCAGCAGCCGGGGAGGCTCCTACGAGCAGTACTTC | NA | TRBJ2-7 | TRBV7-9 | 13 | NA
CASSGLAGPTYNEQFF | TGTGCCAGCAGCGGACTAGCGGGGCCCACCTACAATGAGCAGTTCTTC | TRBD2 | TRBJ2-1 | TRBV4-2 | 16 | NA
CSVSDRGYEQYF | TGCAGCGTTAGTGACAGGGGATACGAGCAGTACTTC | TRBD1 | TRBJ2-7 | TRBV29-1 | 12 | NA
CASRIDRALGEQFF | TGTGCCAGCAGAATTGACAGGGCCCTCGGGGAGCAGTTCTTC | TRBD1 | TRBJ2-1 | TRBV7-2 | 14 | few